These T cell receptor beta chains were read from a single sample in a study of blood T cells in healthy people across ages. In TCRdb, the 5' RACE reads were re-called with MiXCR into one record per CDR3 protein. Among 730,000 or so distinct CDR3 sequences listed, 40% to 45% were seen once. The sample comprised blood. These TCRs come from an older man in good health. The CDR3 runs from the conserved cysteine through the conserved F or W. The D gene is left open where the match is weak. Clone size is not always given. Where it is, it says once, few, many or a class for expanded clones.

NA	TRBV3-1	TRBJ2-7	NA	TGTGCCAGCAGCCCGTGGGGTACCTCCTACGAGCAGTACTTC	CASSPWGTSYEQYF
TRBD2	TRBV6-5	TRBJ2-1	NA	TGTGCCAGCAGGCGGACTAGCGGGAGTCTCAATGAGCAGTTCTTC	CASRRTSGSLNEQFF
TRBD2	TRBV20-1	TRBJ2-3	few	TGCAGTGCTCATGGGACTAACGCCCTCACAGATACGCAGTATTTT	CSAHGTNALTDTQYF
NA	TRBV6-2/TRBV6-3	TRBJ1-2	few	TGTGCCAGCAATCCGGGCAGAACCTATGGCTACACCTTC	CASNPGRTYGYTF
NA	TRBV20-1	TRBJ2-3	NA	TGCAGTGCTAGGCCCCTCAGCACAGATACGCAGTATTTT	CSARPLSTDTQYF
TRBD2	TRBV10-3	TRBJ2-7	NA	TGTGCCTCCAGTTCCCAGGGACTAGCGGGGGACGAGCAGTACTTC	CASSSQGLAGDEQYF
NA	TRBV9	TRBJ2-1	NA	TGTGCCAGCAGCACCCGGGACAAATACAATGAGCAGTTCTTC	CASSTRDKYNEQFF
NA	TRBV2	TRBJ2-5	few	TGTGCCAGCAGTAAGGGGTTTCAAGAGACCCAGTACTTC	CASSKGFQETQYF
TRBD2	TRBV20-1	TRBJ2-5	few	TGCAGTGCTTACGCCCGGTCAGCGGGAGCTTTATTGGAGACCCAGTACTTC	CSAYARSAGALLETQYF
NA	TRBV5-1	TRBJ2-3	NA	TGCGCCAGCAGCTTGGCCACCCCTAGCACAGATACGCAGTATTTT	CASSLATPSTDTQYF
NA	TRBV28	TRBJ2-1	NA	TGTGCCAGCAGCCCGACTACCCACAATGAGCAGTTCTTC	CASSPTTHNEQFF
NA	TRBV7-9	TRBJ2-7	NA	TGTGCCAGCAGCCGCCCACAGGGAAACGAGCAGTACTTC	CASSRPQGNEQYF
TRBD1	TRBV25-1	TRBJ1-1	many	TGTGCCAGCAGGATCGGGACAGCCCTTGGGGCTTTCTTT	CASRIGTALGAFF
NA	TRBV11-3	TRBJ2-3	NA	TGTGCCAGCAGCTTAAACAGACGCACAGATACGCAGTATTTT	CASSLNRRTDTQYF
NA	TRBV9	TRBJ2-1	NA	TGTGCCAGCAGCGTAGACAGGAACCCCTACAATGAGCAGTTCTTC	CASSVDRNPYNEQFF
NA	TRBV6-5	TRBJ2-2	NA	TGTGCCAGCAATTCAGGGAATAGAGGAGGGGAGCTGTTTTTT	CASNSGNRGGELFF
NA	TRBV20-1	TRBJ2-5	NA	TGCAGTGCTACCCGCACCAGTGGGCCCCAGTACTTC	CSATRTSGPQYF
NA	TRBV6-6	TRBJ2-1	NA	TGTGCCAGCAGTCGGACATCCGTCTCCTACAATGAGCAGTTCTTC	CASSRTSVSYNEQFF
TRBD1	TRBV6-2/TRBV6-3	TRBJ2-7	few	TGTGCCAGCAGTCCCAGGCCGGGACAGGGGCTCTACGAGCAGTACTTC	CASSPRPGQGLYEQYF
NA	TRBV13	TRBJ2-1	NA	TGTGCCAGCAGCTTAGGCCAGAGTCATTCCTACAATGAGCAGTTCTTC	CASSLGQSHSYNEQFF
NA	TRBV5-1	TRBJ2-3	NA	TGCGCCAGCAGCTTGGGGCTGGGGGCCCGTCGCACAGATACGCAGTATTTT	CASSLGLGARRTDTQYF
TRBD1	TRBV7-8	TRBJ2-5	NA	TGTGCCAGCAGCATTCGGACAGGGGGCTATGAGACCCAGTACTTC	CASSIRTGGYETQYF
NA	TRBV27	TRBJ1-2	few	TGTGCCAGCAGTTTGAAAGGGGTGGCCTATGGCTACACCTTC	CASSLKGVAYGYTF
NA	TRBV12-3/TRBV12-4	TRBJ2-7	many	TGTGCCAGCAGTTTGGGGCCCGGGGAGCAGTACTTC	CASSLGPGEQYF
TRBD2	TRBV12-3/TRBV12-4	TRBJ2-5	few	TGTGCCAGCAGATCGGGACTAGCGGGAGTGGTAGAGACCCAGTACTTC	CASRSGLAGVVETQYF
NA	TRBV7-2	TRBJ2-5	NA	TGTGCCAGCAGCTTAGTGGAGGGGGTGGAGACCCAGTACTTC	CASSLVEGVETQYF
TRBD2	TRBV7-2	TRBJ2-7	once	TGTGCCAGCAGCTTAGGAAGCGGGATAACACTCGGGCAGTACTTC	CASSLGSGITLGQYF
NA	TRBV28	TRBJ1-1	NA	TGTGCCAGCAGAACCCCCGGAGAGAACACTGAAGCTTTCTTT	CASRTPGENTEAFF
TRBD1	TRBV10-1	TRBJ2-5	NA	TGCGCCAGCAGTGAGGGGGGGACAGGAATGTGGGAGCAGTACTTC	CASSEGGTGMWEQYF
NA	TRBV5-6	TRBJ2-5	NA	TGTGCCAGCAGCTGGGCCGTTCGGGAGACCCAGTACTTC	CASSWAVRETQYF
NA	TRBV3-1	TRBJ2-5	few	TGTGCCAGCAGCCAAGATCCCGCGGTTCGCAATGAGCAGTACTTC	CASSQDPAVRNEQYF
TRBD2	TRBV20-1	TRBJ2-7	many	TGCAGTGCTAGTTCTAGCGGGATCAGCTCCTACGAGCAGTACTTC	CSASSSGISSYEQYF
NA	TRBV6-2/TRBV6-3	TRBJ1-2	NA	TGTGCCAGCAGTTCAGGGGTTGATGGCTACACCTTC	CASSSGVDGYTF
NA	TRBV10-3	TRBJ1-2	NA	TGTGCCATCAGTCCACCCGGGGGAGGCTACACCTTC	CAISPPGGGYTF
NA	TRBV4-2	TRBJ1-2	few	TGTGCCAGCAGCCAAGTTCAGGGTTTTGGCTACACCTTC	CASSQVQGFGYTF
NA	TRBV25-1	TRBJ1-2	NA	TGTGCCAGCAGCGCGGGACATATCTATGGCTACACCTTC	CASSAGHIYGYTF
NA	TRBV7-6	TRBJ2-1	NA	TGTGCCAGCATCCCTGGGGGGAGTTGGGAAAAGACCCAGTTCTTC	CASIPGGSWEKTQFF
NA	TRBV9	TRBJ2-3	few	TGTGCCAGCAGCTCACCCCGTTCCGCAGATACGCAGTATTTT	CASSSPRSADTQYF
NA	TRBV29-1	TRBJ2-3	many	TGCAGCCCGGGGGAAGGGGCCGGAGATACGCAGTATTTT	CSPGEGAGDTQYF
NA	TRBV7-3	TRBJ2-1	few	TGTGCCAGCAGCTCAGGGCACCACAATGAGCAGTTCTTC	CASSSGHHNEQFF
NA	TRBV10-2	TRBJ1-2	many	TGCGCCAGCAGTGAGTCATCGGGCTATGGCTACACCTTC	CASSESSGYGYTF
TRBD1	TRBV5-4	TRBJ2-4	NA	TGTGCCAGCAGCCCGGCCCGGGACAGGGGTAACATTCAGTACTTC	CASSPARDRGNIQYF
NA	TRBV27	TRBJ2-3	NA	TGTGCCAGCAGTGCTACGGCTGCGGGTACGCAGTATTTT	CASSATAAGTQYF
NA	TRBV7-2	TRBJ1-2	NA	TGTGCCAGCAGCTTAGACCCACAGGGCTACTATGGCTACACCTTC	CASSLDPQGYYGYTF
NA	TRBV21-1	TRBJ2-3	NA	TGTGCCAGCAGTACACTAGTGGGCACAGATACGCAGTATTTT	CASSTLVGTDTQYF
NA	TRBV6-5	TRBJ1-5	NA	TGTGCCAGCAGCCTAGGGGGGCAGGGCTATCAGCCCCAGCATTTT	CASSLGGQGYQPQHF
NA	TRBV20-1	TRBJ1-6	NA	TGCAGTGCTAGGACCGGGGGAATCTATAATTCACCCCTCCACTTT	CSARTGGIYNSPLHF
NA	TRBV20-1	TRBJ2-5	NA	TGCAGTGCTAGAGATGGGTCATCCCTACCGCAAGAGACCCAGTACTTC	CSARDGSSLPQETQYF